The clone carrying this TCR beta chain was counted at least ten times. This entry belongs to a study of blood T cell repertoires in COVID-19. Study background: Samples representing acute and convalescent COVID-19 were sourced from the United States, Italy and Spain. Sample material is recorded as cDNA or gDNA derived from T cells, B-cell-depleted T cells, or PBMCs.

V was shortened by 0 bases and J by 6 bases, with 20 bases between the two germline ends. Germline CDR1 and CDR2: SGHAT and FQNNGV. The CDR3 totals 17 residues. Original analysis: Estimated nucleated cell counts came from reference gene primer amplification. The protocol was immunoSEQ multiplex PCR, while the TCRdb copy is restricted to in-frame clones and leaves out a portion. Clonal size and the V and J genes are those of that table, whereas D and trimming came from the DNA. The data contain about 74,000 clones, roughly 76% of them singletons. The chain uses TRBV11-2 and TRBJ1-2; D is uncertain. The origin of this receptor is a man between 65 and 85 years old with active or convalescent COVID-19. Sequencing input: peripheral blood. Here the CDR3 DNA reads TGTGCCAGCAGCTTAGATCTTCTTCCTCGGGAGGCGGATGGCTACACCTTC. As protein: CASSLDLLPREADGYTF. The full variable domain, rest sourced from reference TRBV11-2 and TRBJ1-2, is EAGVAQSPRYKIIEKRQSVAFWCNPISGHATLYWYQQILGQGPKLLIQFQNNGVVDDSQLPKDRFSAERLKGVDSTLKIQPAKLEDSAVYLCASSLDLLPREADGYTFGSGTRLTVV.